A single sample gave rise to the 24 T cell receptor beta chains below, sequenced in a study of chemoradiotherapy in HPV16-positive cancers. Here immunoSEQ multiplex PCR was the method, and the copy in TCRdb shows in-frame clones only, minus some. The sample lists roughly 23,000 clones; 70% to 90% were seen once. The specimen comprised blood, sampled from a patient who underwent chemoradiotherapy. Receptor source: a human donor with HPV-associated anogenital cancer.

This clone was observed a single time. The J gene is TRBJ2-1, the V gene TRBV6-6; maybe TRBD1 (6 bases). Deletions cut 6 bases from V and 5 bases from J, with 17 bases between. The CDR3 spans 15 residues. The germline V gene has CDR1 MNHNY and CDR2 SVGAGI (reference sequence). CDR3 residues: CASRRPGAPHNEQFF. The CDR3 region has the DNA TGTGCCAGCAGAAGACCAGGGGCACCACACAATGAGCAGTTCTTC.

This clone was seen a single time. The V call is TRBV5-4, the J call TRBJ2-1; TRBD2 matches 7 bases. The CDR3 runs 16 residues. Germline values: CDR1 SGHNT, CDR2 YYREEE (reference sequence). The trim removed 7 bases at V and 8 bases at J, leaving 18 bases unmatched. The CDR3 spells CASGSYGRGIGDEQFF. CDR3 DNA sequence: TGTGCCAGCGGCAGCTACGGGCGGGGGATTGGGGATGAGCAGTTCTTC.

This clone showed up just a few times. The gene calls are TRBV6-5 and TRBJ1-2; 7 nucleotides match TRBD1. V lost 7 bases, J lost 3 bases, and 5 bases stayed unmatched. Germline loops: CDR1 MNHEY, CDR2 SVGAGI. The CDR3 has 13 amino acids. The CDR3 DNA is TGTGCCAGCACAGGGGGGGGAGACTATGGCTACACCTTC. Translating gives CASTGGGDYGYTF.

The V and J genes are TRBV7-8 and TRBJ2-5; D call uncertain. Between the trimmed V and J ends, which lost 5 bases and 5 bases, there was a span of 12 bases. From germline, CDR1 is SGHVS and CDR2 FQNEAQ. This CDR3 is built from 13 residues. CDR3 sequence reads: CASSPRLLETQYF. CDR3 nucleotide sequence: TGTGCCAGCAGCCCGAGGCTTTTGGAGACCCAGTACTTC.

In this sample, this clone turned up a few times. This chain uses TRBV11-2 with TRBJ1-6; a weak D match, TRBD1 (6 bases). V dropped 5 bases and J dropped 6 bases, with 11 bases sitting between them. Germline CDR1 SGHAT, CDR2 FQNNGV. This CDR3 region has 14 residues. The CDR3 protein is CASSGTGSNSPLHF. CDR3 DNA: TGTGCCAGCAGCGGAACAGGGAGTAATTCACCCCTCCACTTT.

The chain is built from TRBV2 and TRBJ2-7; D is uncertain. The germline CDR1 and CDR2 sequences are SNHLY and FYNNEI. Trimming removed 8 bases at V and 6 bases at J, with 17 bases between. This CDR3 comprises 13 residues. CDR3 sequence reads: CASHAARTGEQYF. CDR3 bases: TGTGCCAGCCACGCCGCCCGGACGGGCGAGCAGTACTTC.

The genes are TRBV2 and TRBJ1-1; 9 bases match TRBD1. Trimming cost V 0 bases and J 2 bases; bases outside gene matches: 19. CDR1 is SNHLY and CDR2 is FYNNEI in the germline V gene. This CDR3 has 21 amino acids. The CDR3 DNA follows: TGTGCCAGCAGTGAAGCGGTCCTACAGGGGGCGGTGACCACCCCCAACACTGAAGCTTTCTTT. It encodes CASSEAVLQGAVTTPNTEAFF.

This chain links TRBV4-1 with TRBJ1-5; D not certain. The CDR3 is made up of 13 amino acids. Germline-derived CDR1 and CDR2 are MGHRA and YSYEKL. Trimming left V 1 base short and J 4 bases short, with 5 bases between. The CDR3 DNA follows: TGCGCCAGCAGCCAAGGAGAAAATCAGCCCCAGCATTTT. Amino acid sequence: CASSQGENQPQHF.

The CDR3 region has the DNA TGTGCCAGTACCTATGGACCATCCGGGGGCAATCAGCCCCAGCATTTT. Its translation: CASTYGPSGGNQPQHF. The J gene is TRBJ1-5, the V gene TRBV19; D uncertain. Trimming removed 7 bases from V and 2 bases from J, with 18 bases in between. The CDR3 has 16 amino acids. Looked up from germline, CDR1 is LNHDA and CDR2 is SQIVND (reference sequence).

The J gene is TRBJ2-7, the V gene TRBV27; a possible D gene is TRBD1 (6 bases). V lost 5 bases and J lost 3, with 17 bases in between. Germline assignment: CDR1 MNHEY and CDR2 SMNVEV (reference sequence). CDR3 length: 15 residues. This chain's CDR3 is CASSLRRTASYEQYF. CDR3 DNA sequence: TGTGCCAGCAGTCTTCGTCGGACAGCGAGCTACGAGCAGTACTTC.

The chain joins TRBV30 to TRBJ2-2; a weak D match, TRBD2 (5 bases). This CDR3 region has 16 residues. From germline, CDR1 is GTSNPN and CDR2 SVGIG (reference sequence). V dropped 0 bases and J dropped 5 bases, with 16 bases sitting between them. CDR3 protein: CAWSVGAATRTGELFF. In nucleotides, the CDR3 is TGTGCCTGGAGTGTGGGAGCGGCCACAAGGACCGGGGAGCTGTTTTTT.

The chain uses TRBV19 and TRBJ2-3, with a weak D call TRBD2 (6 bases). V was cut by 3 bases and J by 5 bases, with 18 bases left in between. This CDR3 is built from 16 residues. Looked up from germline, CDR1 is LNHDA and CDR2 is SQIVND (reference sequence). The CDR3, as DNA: TGTGCCAGTAGTATCTCTCTAGCGCGGGCCCAAGATACGCAGTATTTT. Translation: CASSISLARAQDTQYF.

This chain's CDR3 is CASSLNTQADTEAFF. The CDR3 nucleotides are TGCGCCAGCAGCTTGAACACTCAAGCGGACACTGAAGCTTTCTTT. The V call is TRBV5-1, the J call TRBJ1-1; D ambiguous. V gave up 1 base and J gave up 3 bases, with 13 bases separating them. This CDR3 region has 15 residues. Germline V gene sequence: CDR1 SGHRS, CDR2 YFSETQ.

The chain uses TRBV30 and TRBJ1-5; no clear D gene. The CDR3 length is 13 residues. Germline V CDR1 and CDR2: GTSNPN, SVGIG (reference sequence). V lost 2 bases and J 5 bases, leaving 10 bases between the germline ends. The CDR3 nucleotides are TGTGCCTGGAGTAGCGGACCCTATCAGCCCCAGCATTTT. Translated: CAWSSGPYQPQHF.

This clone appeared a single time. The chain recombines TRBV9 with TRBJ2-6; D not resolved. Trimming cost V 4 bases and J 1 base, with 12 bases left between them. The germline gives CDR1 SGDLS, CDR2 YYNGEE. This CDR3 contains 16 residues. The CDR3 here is CASSRFIGSGANVLTF. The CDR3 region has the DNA TGTGCCAGCAGCCGATTCATAGGTTCTGGGGCCAACGTCCTGACTTTC. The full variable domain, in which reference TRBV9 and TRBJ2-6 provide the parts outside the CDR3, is DSGVTQTPKHLITATGQRVTLRCSPRSGDLSVYWYQQSLDQGLQFLIQYYNGEERAKGNILERFSAQQFPDLHSELNLSSLELGDSALYFCASSRFIGSGANVLTFGAGSRLTVL.

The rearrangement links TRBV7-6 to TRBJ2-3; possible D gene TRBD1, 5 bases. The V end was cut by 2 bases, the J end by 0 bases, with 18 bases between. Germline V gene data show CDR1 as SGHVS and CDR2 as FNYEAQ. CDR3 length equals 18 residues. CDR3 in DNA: TGTGCCAGCAGCTTAAGTCGTCAGGGATCTTTTAGCACAGATACGCAGTATTTT. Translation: CASSLSRQGSFSTDTQYF.

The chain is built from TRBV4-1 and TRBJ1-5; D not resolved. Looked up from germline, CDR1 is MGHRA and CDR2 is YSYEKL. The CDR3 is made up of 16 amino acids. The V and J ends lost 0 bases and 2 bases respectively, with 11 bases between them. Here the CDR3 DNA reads TGCGCCAGCAGCCAAGATGAATTGGGTGGCAATCAGCCCCAGCATTTT. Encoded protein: CASSQDELGGNQPQHF.

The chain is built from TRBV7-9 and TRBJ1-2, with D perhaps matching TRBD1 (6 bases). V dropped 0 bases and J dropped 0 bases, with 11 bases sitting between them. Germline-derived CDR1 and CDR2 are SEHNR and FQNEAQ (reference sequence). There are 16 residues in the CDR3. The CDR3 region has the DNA TGTGCCAGCAGCTTAGCGTTGGAGGGGGCTAACTATGGCTACACCTTC. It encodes CASSLALEGANYGYTF.

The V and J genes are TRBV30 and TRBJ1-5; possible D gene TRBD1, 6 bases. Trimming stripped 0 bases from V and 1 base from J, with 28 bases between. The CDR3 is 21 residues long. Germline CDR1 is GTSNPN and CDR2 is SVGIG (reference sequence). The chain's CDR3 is CAWSVNVASRGLTESNQPQHF. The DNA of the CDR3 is TGTGCCTGGAGTGTAAACGTCGCAAGCAGGGGATTAACGGAGAGCAATCAGCCCCAGCATTTT.

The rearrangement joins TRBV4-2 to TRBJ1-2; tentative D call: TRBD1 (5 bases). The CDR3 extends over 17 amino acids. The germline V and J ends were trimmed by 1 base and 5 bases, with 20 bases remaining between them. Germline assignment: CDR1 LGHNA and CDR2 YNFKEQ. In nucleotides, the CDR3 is TGTGCCAGCAGCCAAGGTTTAAGCGCAGGGAAGGGATATGGCTACACCTTC. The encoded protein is CASSQGLSAGKGYGYTF.

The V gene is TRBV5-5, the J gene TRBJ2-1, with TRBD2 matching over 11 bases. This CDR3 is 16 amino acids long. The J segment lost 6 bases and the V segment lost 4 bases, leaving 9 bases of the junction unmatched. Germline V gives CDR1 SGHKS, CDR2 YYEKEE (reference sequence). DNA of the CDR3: TGTGCCAGCAGCCCGATGATTAGCGGGGGGGTCAATGAGCAGTTCTTC. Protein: CASSPMISGGVNEQFF. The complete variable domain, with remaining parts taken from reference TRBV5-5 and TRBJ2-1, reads DAGVTQSPTHLIKTRGQQVTLRCSPISGHKSVSWYQQVLGQGPQFIFQYYEKEERGRGNFPDRFSARQFPNYSSELNVNALLLGDSALYLCASSPMISGGVNEQFFGPGTRLTVL.

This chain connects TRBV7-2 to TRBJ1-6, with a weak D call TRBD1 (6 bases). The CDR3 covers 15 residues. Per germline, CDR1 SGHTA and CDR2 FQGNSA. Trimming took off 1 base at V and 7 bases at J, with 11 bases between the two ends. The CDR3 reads CASSLDRVGNSPLHF. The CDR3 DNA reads TGTGCCAGCAGCTTAGACAGGGTCGGCAATTCACCCCTCCACTTT.

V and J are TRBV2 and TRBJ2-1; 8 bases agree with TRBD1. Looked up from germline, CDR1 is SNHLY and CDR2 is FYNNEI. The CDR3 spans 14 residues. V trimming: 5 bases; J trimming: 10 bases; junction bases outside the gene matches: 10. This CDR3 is CASSPRQGRSEQFF. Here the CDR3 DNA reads TGTGCCAGCAGTCCGAGACAGGGGCGGTCGGAGCAGTTCTTC.

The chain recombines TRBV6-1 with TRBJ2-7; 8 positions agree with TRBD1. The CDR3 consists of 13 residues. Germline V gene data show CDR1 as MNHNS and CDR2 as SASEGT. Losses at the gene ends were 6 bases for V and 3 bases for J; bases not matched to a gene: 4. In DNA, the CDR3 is TGTGCCAGCAGATCGGACAGGGACTACGAGCAGTACGTC. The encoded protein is CASRSDRDYEQYV.